The clone carrying this TCR beta chain was picked up a small number of times. Its cognate antigen is unknown. Germline lookup yields CDR1 MNHEY and CDR2 SVGAGI. The CDR3 consists of 14 residues. V was clipped by 5 bases and J by 6 bases, with 13 bases between them. TCRdb used MiXCR to reprocess the reads, holding one entry per CDR3 protein. The data show some 350,000 distinct CDR3 sequences, with approximately 18% seen just once and under 9% held by the top ten. The data derive from a study of T cell repertoires in cytomegalovirus infection. Study background: Matching HLA type, along with CMV infection, was indicated by public TCR beta signatures. Study-wide points: There were HLA-C-restricted CMV-specific TCR beta clonotypes dominating the ex vivo response. Totalled public TCR beta family frequency picked out people who carried CMV plus the relevant HLA.

J is TRBJ1-4 and V is TRBV6-5; weak D call: TRBD1 (6 bases). The sequencing input was PBMCs. This TCR was recovered from a human donor in good health (CMV status not recorded). Some clones in this sample may be carry-over from other donors' samples. CDR3 region: CASSQDRFDEKLFF. CDR3 nucleotide sequence: TGTGCCAGCAGTCAGGACAGATTTGATGAAAAACTGTTTTTT.